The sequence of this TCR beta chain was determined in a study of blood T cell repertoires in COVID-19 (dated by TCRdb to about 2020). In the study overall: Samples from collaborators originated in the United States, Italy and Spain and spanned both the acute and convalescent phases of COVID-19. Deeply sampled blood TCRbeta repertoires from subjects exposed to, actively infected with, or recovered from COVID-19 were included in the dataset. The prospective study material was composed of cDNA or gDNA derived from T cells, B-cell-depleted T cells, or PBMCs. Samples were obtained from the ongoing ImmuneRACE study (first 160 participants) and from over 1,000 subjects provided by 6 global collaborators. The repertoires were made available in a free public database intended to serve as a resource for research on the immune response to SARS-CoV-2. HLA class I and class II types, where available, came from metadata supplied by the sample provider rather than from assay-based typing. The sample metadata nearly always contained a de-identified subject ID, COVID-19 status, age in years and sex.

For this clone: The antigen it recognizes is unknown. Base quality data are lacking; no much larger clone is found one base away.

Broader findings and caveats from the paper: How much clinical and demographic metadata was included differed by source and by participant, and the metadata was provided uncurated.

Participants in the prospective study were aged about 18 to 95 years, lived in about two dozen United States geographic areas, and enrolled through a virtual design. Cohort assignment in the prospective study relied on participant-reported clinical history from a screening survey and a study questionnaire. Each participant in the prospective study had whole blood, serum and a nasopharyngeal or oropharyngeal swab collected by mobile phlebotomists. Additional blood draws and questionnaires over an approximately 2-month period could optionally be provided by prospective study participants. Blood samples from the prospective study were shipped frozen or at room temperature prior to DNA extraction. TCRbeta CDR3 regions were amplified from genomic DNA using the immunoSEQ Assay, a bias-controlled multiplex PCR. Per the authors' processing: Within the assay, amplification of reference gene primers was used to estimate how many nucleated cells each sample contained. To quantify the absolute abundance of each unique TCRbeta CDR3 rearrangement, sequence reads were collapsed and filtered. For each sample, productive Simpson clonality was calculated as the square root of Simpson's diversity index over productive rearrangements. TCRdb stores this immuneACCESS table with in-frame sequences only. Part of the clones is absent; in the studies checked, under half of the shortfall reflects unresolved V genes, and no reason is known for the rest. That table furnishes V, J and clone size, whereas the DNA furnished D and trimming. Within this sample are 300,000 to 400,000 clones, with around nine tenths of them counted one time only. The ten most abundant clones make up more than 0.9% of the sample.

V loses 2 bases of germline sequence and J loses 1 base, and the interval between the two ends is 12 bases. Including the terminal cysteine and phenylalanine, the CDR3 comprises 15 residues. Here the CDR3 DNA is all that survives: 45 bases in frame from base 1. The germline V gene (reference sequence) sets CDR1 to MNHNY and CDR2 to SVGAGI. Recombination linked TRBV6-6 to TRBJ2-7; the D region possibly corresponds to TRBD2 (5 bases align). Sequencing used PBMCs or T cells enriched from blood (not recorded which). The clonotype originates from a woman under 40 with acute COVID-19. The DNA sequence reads TGTGCCAGCAGTTACGGGAGCCTGGGGTCCTACGAGCAGTACTTC. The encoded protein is CASSYGSLGSYEQYF.